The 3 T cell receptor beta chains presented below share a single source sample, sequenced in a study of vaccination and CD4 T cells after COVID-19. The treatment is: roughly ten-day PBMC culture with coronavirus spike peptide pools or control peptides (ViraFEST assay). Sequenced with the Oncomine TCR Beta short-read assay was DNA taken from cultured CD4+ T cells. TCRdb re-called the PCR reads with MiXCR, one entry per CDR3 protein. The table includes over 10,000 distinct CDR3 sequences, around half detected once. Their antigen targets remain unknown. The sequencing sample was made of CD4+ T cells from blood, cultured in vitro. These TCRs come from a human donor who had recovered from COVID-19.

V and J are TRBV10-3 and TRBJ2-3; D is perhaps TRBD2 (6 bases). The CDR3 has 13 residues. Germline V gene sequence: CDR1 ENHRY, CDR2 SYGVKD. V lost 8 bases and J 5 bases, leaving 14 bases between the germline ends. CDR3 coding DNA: TGTGCCATCGGCGGACGCGGGGAAGATACGCAGTATTTT. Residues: CAIGGRGEDTQYF.

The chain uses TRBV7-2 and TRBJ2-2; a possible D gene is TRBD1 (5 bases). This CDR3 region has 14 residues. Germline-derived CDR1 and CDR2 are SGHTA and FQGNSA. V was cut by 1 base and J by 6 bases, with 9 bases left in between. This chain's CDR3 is CASSLVRAAGELFF. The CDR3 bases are TGTGCCAGCAGCTTAGTCAGGGCCGCCGGGGAGCTGTTTTTT.

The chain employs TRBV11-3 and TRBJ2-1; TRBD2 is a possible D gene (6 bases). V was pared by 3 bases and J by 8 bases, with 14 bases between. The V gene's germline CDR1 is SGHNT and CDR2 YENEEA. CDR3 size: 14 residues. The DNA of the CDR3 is TGTGCCAGCAGCTTTCGGGGGACGAGCGATGAGCAGTTCTTC. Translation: CASSFRGTSDEQFF.